What follows describes a single TCR beta chain. Its antigen is as yet unknown. One end of the junction does not line up with germline, which may come from a read error. CDR1 and CDR2 from the germline V gene are SSHAT and FNYEAQ (reference sequence). This CDR3 is 14 amino acids long. The sample comes from a study of cytomegalovirus exposure and HLA in healthy donors. The PCR made use of 60 Vbeta and 13 Jbeta primers. Sequencing was performed with immunoSEQ multiplex PCR; in TCRdb, only in-frame clones are kept and a portion is missing. The data hold just over 150,000 clones, with 65% to 85% observed a single time. Findings and limits, study-wide: HLA allele associations emerged for around 15,000 TCR beta sequences in a later analysis, at 0.05 false discovery rate.

This receptor was identified in a middle-aged man in good health and CMV-seropositive. The chain links TRBV7-7 to TRBJ2-7, with 7 positions matching TRBD1. Material: PBMCs. The CDR3 spells CASSLGGRDSVQYF. The CDR3 DNA follows: TGTGCTAGCAGCTTAGGGGGTCGGGACAGTGTGCAGTACTTC.